The clone carrying this T cell receptor beta chain occurred many times. What it binds is unknown. For the diagnoses, clinical symptoms, serum thyroxine and TRAb, thyroid ultrasound and orbital computed tomography were used. Amplified TCR beta CDR3 regions derived from RNA transcripts. HTBI primers drove first-round RT-PCR of the TCR CDR3. TCRdb redid the calling of the multiplex PCR reads with MiXCR, one entry per CDR3 protein. The repertoire holds fewer than 350,000 distinct CDR3 sequences, with roughly an eighth as singletons. The source of the sample is a study of T cells in Graves' hyperthyroidism and ophthalmopathy. Whole-study results and caveats: Stable hyperthyroidism was told apart from ophthalmopathy by a model built on 13 V-J features. Ophthalmopathy was predicted by the model a median of 6.5 months ahead of onset.

CDR3 size: 12 residues. CDR1 and CDR2 from the germline V gene are MNHNS and SASEGT. Trimming took 4 bases from V and 5 from J, leaving 6 bases between them. J is TRBJ2-1 and V is TRBV6-1; D unclear. The sequenced sample was blood. The TCR originated in a woman in her thirties or forties with Graves' hyperthyroidism. CDR3 nucleotide sequence: TGTGCCAGCAGTGTCCATAACAATGAGCAGTTCTTC. Translation gives CASSVHNNEQFF.